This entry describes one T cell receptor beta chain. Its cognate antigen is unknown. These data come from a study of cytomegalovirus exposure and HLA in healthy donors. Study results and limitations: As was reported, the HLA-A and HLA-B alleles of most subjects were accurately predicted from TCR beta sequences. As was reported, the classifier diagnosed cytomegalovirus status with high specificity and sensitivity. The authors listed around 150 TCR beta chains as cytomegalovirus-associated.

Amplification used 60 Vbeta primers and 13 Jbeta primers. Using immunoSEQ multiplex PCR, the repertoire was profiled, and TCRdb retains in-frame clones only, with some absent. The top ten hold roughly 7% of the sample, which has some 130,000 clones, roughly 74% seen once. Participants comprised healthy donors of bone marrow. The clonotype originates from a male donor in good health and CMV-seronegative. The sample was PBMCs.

CDR3 sequence (DNA): TGCAGTGCTCTCAGGATTGGTGAAGCTTTCTTT. Translating gives CSALRIGEAFF. This chain connects TRBV20-1 to TRBJ1-1; D not resolved. Germline V gene sequence: CDR1 DFQATT, CDR2 SNEGSKA (reference sequence). CDR3 length: 11 amino acids. V lost 5 bases and J 7 bases, leaving 11 bases between the germline ends.